The T cell receptor (beta chain) under discussion was sequenced for a study of regulatory T cells in long-lasting Graves disease. Study results and caveats: Those with persistent Graves' had less TCR diversity than newly diagnosed patients.

With respect to this clonotype: Antigen unknown. A read error may explain this, as a much larger clone is one base away.

The CDR3 runs 14 residues. The ends were cut back, 4 bases at V and 2 bases at J, with 15 bases in the middle. Germline V gene lookup returns CDR1 DFQATT and CDR2 SNEGSKA (reference sequence). The time point is: newly diagnosed GD, antithyroid drugs for less than 3 months. There was RNA extracted from PBMCs, and the TCR library was made from it. CDR3-region Arm-PCR and iRepertoire HTBI primers produced the TCR beta libraries. Per the original data handling: Identification yielded 62 TRBV and around 15 TRBJ segments across samples. One entry per CDR3 protein, called by TCRdb with MiXCR from the multiplex PCR reads. These V and J calls rely on TCRdb rather than the paper's analysis. This sample has around 460,000 distinct CDR3 sequences, with roughly 15% found just once. These same data were also listed under a study on T cells in Graves' hyperthyroidism and ophthalmopathy. As that report states: An initial round of RT-PCR targeting the TCR CDR3 relied on the HTBI primer set. Separating ophthalmopathy from stable hyperthyroidism was achieved by a 13 V-J model.

The specimen comprised peripheral blood mononuclear cells (PBMCs), sampled at new diagnosis, from a patient treated with antithyroid drugs. This chain connects TRBV20-1 to TRBJ2-7, with D tentatively TRBD1 or TRBD2 (5 bases each). The receptor comes from a woman in her forties or fifties with Graves disease. The CDR3 is CSATRDPRPYEQYF. The CDR3, as DNA: TGCAGTGCTACCCGGGACCCTCGCCCCTACGAGCAGTACTTC.